This T cell receptor (beta chain) was captured in a study of OX40 agonist ivuxolimab in advanced cancers. Whole-study context: Among those treated, three patients had partial responses, one with hepatocellular carcinoma and two with cutaneous melanoma.

Only in-frame clones appear in the TCRdb table, and some are missing; sequencing was by immunoSEQ multiplex PCR. The data contain about 15,000 clones, more than 80% of them singletons. Whole-study results and caveats: The investigators did not determine what antigen specificity the expanded peripheral T cells had. Several nonresponders also turned out to have low normalized T-cell clonal expansion.

A note on this clone: The antigen remains undetermined.

Here the sequenced sample was CD4+ or CD8+ T cells sorted from blood, taken in a trial of the OX40 agonist ivuxolimab. The receptor was isolated from an adult with an advanced solid tumor such as melanoma, head and neck, liver or kidney cancer.

The CDR3 region is CASSFGTGEGEQYF. The CDR3 DNA reads as TGTGCCAGCAGCTTTGGGACAGGGGAAGGCGAGCAGTACTTC. V usage is TRBV7-6 and J usage is TRBJ2-7, with 10 bases that match TRBD1. Germline CDR1 SGHVS, CDR2 FNYEAQ. J gave up 6 bases and V 3 bases, and 5 bases lay outside the gene matches. The CDR3 extends over 14 amino acids.